A selection of T cell receptor beta chains follows, all from one sample in a study of monozygotic twins with inflammatory bowel disease. Reanalyzing the 5' RACE reads, TCRdb keeps one entry per CDR3 protein, without DNA. The sample data list around 220,000 distinct CDR3 sequences. The sample taken for sequencing was blood. These receptors originate from a human donor with ulcerative colitis or Crohn's disease, or a healthy co-twin of an affected twin (not recorded which). The CDR3 runs from the conserved cysteine through the conserved F or W.

V gene: TRBV5-1
J gene: TRBJ2-1
CDR3 protein: CASSLAGEYEQFF

V gene: TRBV5-1
J gene: TRBJ1-4
CDR3 protein: CASSLLPRGDGEKLFF

V gene: TRBV7-6
J gene: TRBJ1-1
CDR3 protein: CASSLYLGSTEAFF

V gene: TRBV7-3
J gene: TRBJ2-3
CDR3 protein: CASSLRGGDDTQYF

V gene: TRBV4-3
J gene: TRBJ2-1
CDR3 protein: CASSQSGGPNNEQFF

V gene: TRBV4-1
J gene: TRBJ1-6
CDR3 protein: CASSQVIVSPLHF

V gene: TRBV5-1
J gene: TRBJ2-1
CDR3 protein: CASSLRPTIDNEQFF

V gene: TRBV7-2
J gene: TRBJ2-3
CDR3 protein: CATRRAIGSDTQYF

V gene: TRBV6-1
J gene: TRBJ2-3
CDR3 protein: CASNFKASTDTQYF

V gene: TRBV5-1
J gene: TRBJ2-3
CDR3 protein: CASSPTGTTRTGTDTQYF

V gene: TRBV7-6
J gene: TRBJ2-3
CDR3 protein: CASSSWTGIATDTQYF

V gene: TRBV6-5
J gene: TRBJ1-1
CDR3 protein: CASSTRQGYTEAFF

V gene: TRBV29-1
J gene: TRBJ2-1
CDR3 protein: CSLWSRSYNEQFF

V gene: TRBV27
J gene: TRBJ2-1
CDR3 protein: CASSSLGGRDEQFF

V gene: TRBV29-1
J gene: TRBJ2-5
CDR3 protein: CSVTGYQETQYF

V gene: TRBV7-2
J gene: TRBJ1-2
CDR3 protein: CASSLDPGGAYGYTF

V gene: TRBV5-1
J gene: TRBJ1-6
CDR3 protein: CASSPGGRGQSNSPLHF

V gene: TRBV12-3/TRBV12-4
J gene: TRBJ1-6
CDR3 protein: CASKGGINSPLHF

V gene: TRBV12-3/TRBV12-4
J gene: TRBJ2-2
CDR3 protein: CASSLAGGDPGELFF

V gene: TRBV4-1
J gene: TRBJ2-5
CDR3 protein: CASSQTDSNQETQYF

V gene: TRBV29-1
J gene: TRBJ2-7
CDR3 protein: CSVGGSREQYF

V gene: TRBV3-1
J gene: TRBJ1-3
CDR3 protein: CASSQDVVLSGNTIYF

V gene: TRBV7-9
J gene: TRBJ2-5
CDR3 protein: CASSLWDSGQETQYF

V gene: TRBV7-2
J gene: TRBJ2-5
CDR3 protein: CASSLEGLAEETQYF

V gene: TRBV5-1
J gene: TRBJ2-6
CDR3 protein: CASSPSLNSGANVLTF

V gene: TRBV3-1
J gene: TRBJ1-1
CDR3 protein: CASSRDRQSEAFF

V gene: TRBV5-1
J gene: TRBJ2-7
CDR3 protein: CASSLAGVGLHEQYF

V gene: TRBV5-1
J gene: TRBJ2-1
CDR3 protein: CASSPQGAYNEQFF

V gene: TRBV28
J gene: TRBJ2-7
CDR3 protein: CASSPNRDRAHEQYF

V gene: TRBV7-2
J gene: TRBJ2-7
CDR3 protein: CASSQSYYEQYF

V gene: TRBV20-1
J gene: TRBJ2-1
CDR3 protein: CSARGLAGAPGDEQFF

V gene: TRBV5-4
J gene: TRBJ1-2
CDR3 protein: CASSIPGQGPYGYTF

V gene: TRBV7-2
J gene: TRBJ1-2
CDR3 protein: CASSPTHDYGYTF